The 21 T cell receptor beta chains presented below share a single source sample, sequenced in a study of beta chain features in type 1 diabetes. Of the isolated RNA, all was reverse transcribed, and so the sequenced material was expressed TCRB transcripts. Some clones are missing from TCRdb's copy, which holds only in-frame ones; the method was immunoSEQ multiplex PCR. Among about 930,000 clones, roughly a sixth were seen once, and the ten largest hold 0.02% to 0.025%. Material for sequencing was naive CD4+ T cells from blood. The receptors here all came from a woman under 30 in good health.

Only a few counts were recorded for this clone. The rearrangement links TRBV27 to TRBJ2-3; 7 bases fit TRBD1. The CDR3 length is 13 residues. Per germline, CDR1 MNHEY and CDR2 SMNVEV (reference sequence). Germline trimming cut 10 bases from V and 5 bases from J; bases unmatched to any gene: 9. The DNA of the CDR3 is TGTGCCACCAGAAGGGGGCTCGTAGATACGCAGTATTTT. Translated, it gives CATRRGLVDTQYF.

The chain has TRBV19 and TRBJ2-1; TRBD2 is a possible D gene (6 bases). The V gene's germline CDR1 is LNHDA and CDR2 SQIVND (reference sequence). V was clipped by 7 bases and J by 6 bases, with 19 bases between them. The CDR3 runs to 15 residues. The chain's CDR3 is CASTRKTRSLNEQFF. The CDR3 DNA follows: TGTGCCAGTACTCGCAAGACTAGAAGCCTCAATGAGCAGTTCTTC.

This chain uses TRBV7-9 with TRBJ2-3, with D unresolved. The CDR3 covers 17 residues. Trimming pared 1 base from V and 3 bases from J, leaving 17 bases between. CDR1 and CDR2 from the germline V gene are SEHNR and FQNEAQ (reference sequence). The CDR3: CASSLGPLGPLTDTQYF. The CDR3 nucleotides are TGTGCCAGCAGCTTAGGCCCCCTTGGACCGCTGACAGATACGCAGTATTTT. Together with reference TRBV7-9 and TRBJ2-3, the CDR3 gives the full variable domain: DTGVSQNPRHKITKRGQNVTFRCDPISEHNRLYWYRQTLGQGPEFLTYFQNEAQLEKSRLLSDRFSAERPKGSFSTLEIQRTEQGDSAMYLCASSLGPLGPLTDTQYFGPGTRLTVL.

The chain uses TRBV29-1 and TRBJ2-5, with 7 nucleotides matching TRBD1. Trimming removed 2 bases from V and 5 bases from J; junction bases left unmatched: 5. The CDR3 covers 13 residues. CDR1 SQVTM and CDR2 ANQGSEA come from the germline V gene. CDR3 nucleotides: TGCAGCGTTGAACAGGGGGTTTGGGAGACCCAGTACTTC. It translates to CSVEQGVWETQYF. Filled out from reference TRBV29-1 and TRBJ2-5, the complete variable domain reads SAVISQKPSRDICQRGTSLTIQCQVDSQVTMMFWYRQQPGQSLTLIATANQGSEATYESGFVIDKFPISRPNLTFSTLTVSNMSPEDSSIYLCSVEQGVWETQYFGPGTRLLVL.

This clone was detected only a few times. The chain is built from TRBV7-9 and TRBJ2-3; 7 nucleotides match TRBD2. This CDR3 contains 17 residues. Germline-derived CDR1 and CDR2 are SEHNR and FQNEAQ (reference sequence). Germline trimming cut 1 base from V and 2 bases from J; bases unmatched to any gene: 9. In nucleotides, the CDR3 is TGTGCCAGCAGCTTAGGCGCTAGCGGATCATCCACAGATACGCAGTATTTT. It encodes CASSLGASGSSTDTQYF.

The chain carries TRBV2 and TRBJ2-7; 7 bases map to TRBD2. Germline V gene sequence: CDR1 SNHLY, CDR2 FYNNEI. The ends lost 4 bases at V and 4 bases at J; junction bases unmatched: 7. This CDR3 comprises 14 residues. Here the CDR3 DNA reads TGTGCCAGCAGTGCTATGGGAGCGGGGTACGAGCAGTACTTC. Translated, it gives CASSAMGAGYEQYF.

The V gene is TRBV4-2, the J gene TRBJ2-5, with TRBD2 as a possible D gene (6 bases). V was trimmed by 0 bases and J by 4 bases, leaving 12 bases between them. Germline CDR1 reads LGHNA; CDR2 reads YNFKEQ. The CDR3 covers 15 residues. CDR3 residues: CASSQELTRGETQYF. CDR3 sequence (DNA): TGTGCCAGCAGCCAAGAGCTGACTAGAGGAGAGACCCAGTACTTC.

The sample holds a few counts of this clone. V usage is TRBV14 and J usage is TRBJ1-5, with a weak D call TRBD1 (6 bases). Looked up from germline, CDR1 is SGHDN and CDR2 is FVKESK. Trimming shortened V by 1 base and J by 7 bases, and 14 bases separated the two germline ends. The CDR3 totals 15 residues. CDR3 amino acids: CASSQGTAGSQPQHF. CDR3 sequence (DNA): TGTGCCAGCAGCCAAGGGACAGCGGGGAGCCAGCCCCAGCATTTT.

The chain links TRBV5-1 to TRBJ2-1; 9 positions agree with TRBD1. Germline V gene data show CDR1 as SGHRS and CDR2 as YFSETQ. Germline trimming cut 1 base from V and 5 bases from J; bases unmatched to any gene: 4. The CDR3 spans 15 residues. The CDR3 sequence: CASSLIQGANNEQFF. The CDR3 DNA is TGCGCCAGCAGCTTGATACAGGGGGCGAACAATGAGCAGTTCTTC.

CDR3 in amino acids: CATKPGTSFPQYF. CDR3 DNA: TGTGCCACGAAACCCGGGACTAGTTTTCCCCAGTACTTC. The chain employs TRBV7-2 and TRBJ2-5; the match to TRBD2 covers 8 bases. The CDR3 spans 13 residues. J lost 9 bases, V lost 10 bases, and 13 bases had no gene match. Germline V CDR1 and CDR2: SGHTA, FQGNSA. Full variable domain (outside the CDR3, taken from reference TRBV7-2 and TRBJ2-5): GAGVSQSPSNKVTEKGKDVELRCDPISGHTALYWYRQSLGQGLEFLIYFQGNSAPDKSGLPSDRFSAERTGGSVSTLTIQRTQQEDSAVYLCATKPGTSFPQYFGPGTRLLVL.

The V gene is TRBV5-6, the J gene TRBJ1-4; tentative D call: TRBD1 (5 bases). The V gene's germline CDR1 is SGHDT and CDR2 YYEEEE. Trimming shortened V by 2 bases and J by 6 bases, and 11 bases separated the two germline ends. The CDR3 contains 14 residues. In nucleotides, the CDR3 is TGTGCCAGCAGCTTCCGGGACGGCTATGAAAAACTGTTTTTT. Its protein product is CASSFRDGYEKLFF.

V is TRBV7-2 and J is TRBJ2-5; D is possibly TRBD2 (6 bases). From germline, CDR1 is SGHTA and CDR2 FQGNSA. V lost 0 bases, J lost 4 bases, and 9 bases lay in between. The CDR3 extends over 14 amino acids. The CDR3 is CASSLARRGETQYF. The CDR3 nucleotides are TGTGCCAGCAGCTTAGCCCGGAGGGGAGAGACCCAGTACTTC.

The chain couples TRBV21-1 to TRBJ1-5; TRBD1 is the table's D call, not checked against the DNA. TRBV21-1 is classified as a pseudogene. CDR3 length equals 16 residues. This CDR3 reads CASSKEIGRAVFPQHF. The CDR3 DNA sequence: TGTGCCAGCAGCAAAGAAATCGGCAGGGCGGTGTTTCCCCAGCATTTT.

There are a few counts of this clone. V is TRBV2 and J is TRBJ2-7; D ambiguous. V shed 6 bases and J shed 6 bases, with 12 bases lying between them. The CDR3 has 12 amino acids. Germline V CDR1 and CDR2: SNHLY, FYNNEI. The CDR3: CASRTLEAEQYF. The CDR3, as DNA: TGTGCCAGCAGGACCCTAGAAGCCGAGCAGTACTTC.

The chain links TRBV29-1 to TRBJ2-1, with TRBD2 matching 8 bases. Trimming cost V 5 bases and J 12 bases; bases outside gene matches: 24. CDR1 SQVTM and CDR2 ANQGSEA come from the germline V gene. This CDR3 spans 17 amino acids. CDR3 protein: CSVLGSSGSLYNEGQFF. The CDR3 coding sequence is TGCAGCGTTTTGGGCTCTAGCGGGTCGCTTTACAATGAGGGGCAGTTCTTC.

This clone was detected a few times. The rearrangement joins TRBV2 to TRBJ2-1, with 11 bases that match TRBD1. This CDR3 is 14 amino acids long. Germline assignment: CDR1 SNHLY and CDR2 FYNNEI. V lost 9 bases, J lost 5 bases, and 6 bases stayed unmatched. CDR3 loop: CASIRDRGNNEQFF. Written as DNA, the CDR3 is TGTGCCAGTATCCGGGACAGGGGGAACAATGAGCAGTTCTTC.

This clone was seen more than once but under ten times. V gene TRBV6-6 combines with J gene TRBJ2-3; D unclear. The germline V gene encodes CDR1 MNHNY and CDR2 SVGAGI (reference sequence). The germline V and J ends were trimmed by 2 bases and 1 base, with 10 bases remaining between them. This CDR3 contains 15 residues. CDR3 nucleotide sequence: TGTGCCAGCAGTTACGGGCGGTGGGGCACAGATACGCAGTATTTT. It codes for CASSYGRWGTDTQYF.

CDR3 in amino acids: CASSPWGRDTEAFF. DNA of the CDR3: TGTGCCAGCAGCCCATGGGGGCGTGACACTGAAGCTTTCTTT. V and J are TRBV5-4 and TRBJ1-1; D perhaps matches TRBD1 (6 bases). The germline CDR1 and CDR2 sequences are SGHNT and YYREEE (reference sequence). Between the trimmed V and J ends, which lost 4 bases and 3 bases, there was a span of 13 bases. The CDR3 runs to 14 residues.

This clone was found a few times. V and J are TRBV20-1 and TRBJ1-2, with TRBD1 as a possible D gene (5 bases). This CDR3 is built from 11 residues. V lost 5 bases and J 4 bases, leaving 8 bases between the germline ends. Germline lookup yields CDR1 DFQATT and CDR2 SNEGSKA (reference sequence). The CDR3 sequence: CSAFGGYGYTF. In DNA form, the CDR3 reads TGCAGTGCTTTCGGGGGCTATGGCTACACCTTC.

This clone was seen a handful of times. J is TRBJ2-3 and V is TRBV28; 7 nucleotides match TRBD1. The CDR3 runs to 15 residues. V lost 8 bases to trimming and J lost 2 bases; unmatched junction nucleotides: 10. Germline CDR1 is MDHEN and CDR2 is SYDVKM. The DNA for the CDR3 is TGTGCCAGCCCTCCGGGACAGAGGAACACAGATACGCAGTATTTT. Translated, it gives CASPPGQRNTDTQYF.

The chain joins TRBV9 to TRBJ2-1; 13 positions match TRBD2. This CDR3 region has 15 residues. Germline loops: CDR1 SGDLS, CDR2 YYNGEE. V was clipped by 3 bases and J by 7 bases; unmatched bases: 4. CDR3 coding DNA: TGTGCCAGCAGCGGGGGACTAGCGGGAAGGAATGAGCAGTTCTTC. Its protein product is CASSGGLAGRNEQFF.